This entry concerns a single T cell receptor beta chain. Its antigen remains unknown. This specimen belongs to a study of cytomegalovirus exposure and HLA in healthy donors. Whole-study findings and limits: Cytomegalovirus-associated status was assigned to 164 TCR beta chains.

The CDR3 covers 16 residues. Germline V gene sequence: CDR1 SGHRS, CDR2 YFSETQ. The junction had 7 bases not matched to a gene; V was cut back by 6 bases and J by 0 bases. With 60 Vbeta and 13 Jbeta primers, the PCR was carried out. Produced via immunoSEQ multiplex PCR; TCRdb's table is partial and in-frame only. This repertoire shows around 90,000 clones, about 78% found once; its top ten account for about 3.3%. The chain recombines TRBV5-1 with TRBJ2-1; 9 bases are shared with TRBD1. This receptor was obtained from a woman aged 40 to 55 in good health and CMV-seronegative. Source material: PBMCs. CDR3 region: CASKLTQGASYNEQFF. DNA for the CDR3: TGCGCCAGCAAATTAACACAGGGGGCCTCCTACAATGAGCAGTTCTTC. Complete variable domain (other parts from reference TRBV5-1 and TRBJ2-1): KAGVTQTPRYLIKTRGQQVTLSCSPISGHRSVSWYQQTPGQGLQFLFEYFSETQRNKGNFPGRFSGRQFSNSRSEMNVSTLELGDSALYLCASKLTQGASYNEQFFGPGTRLTVL.